This T cell receptor (beta chain) derives from a study of blood T cell repertoires in COVID-19 (dated by TCRdb to 2020 to 2021). Context from the whole study: Samples from collaborators originated in the United States, Italy and Spain and spanned both the acute and convalescent phases of COVID-19. The samples were drawn from the first 160 participants of the ongoing ImmuneRACE study and from 1,254 subjects provided by 6 global collaborators. Subjects who had been exposed to COVID-19, were actively infected with it, or had recovered from it provided the deeply sampled blood TCRbeta repertoires that made up the dataset. The repertoires were made available in a free public database intended to serve as a resource for research on the immune response to SARS-CoV-2. The prospective study material was composed of cDNA or gDNA derived from T cells, B-cell-depleted T cells, or PBMCs. The sample metadata nearly always contained a de-identified subject ID, COVID-19 status, age in years and sex. HLA class I and class II types, where available, came from metadata supplied by the sample provider rather than from assay-based typing.

Beyond this particular receptor, the publication reports: The amount of clinical and demographic metadata varied by source and participant and was provided uncurated.

Collaborating institutions collected whole blood in K2EDTA tubes following their own protocols. Collaborator samples were shipped for TCRbeta analysis as frozen whole blood, isolated PBMCs, or DNA extracted from either sample type. Worth noting for this clone: No antigen is known for it. Base qualities are not provided; no much larger clone lies one nucleotide away.

The V and J ends are trimmed by 4 bases and 9 bases, leaving 21 bases between them. From the cysteine through the phenylalanine, the CDR3 covers 15 amino acids. The retained sequence is limited to the CDR3, 45 bases, with the frame set at the first base. The germline V gene specifies SNHLY as CDR1 and FYNNEI as CDR2. The immunoSEQ Assay, a bias-controlled multiplex PCR, was used to amplify TCRbeta CDR3 regions from genomic DNA. On the authors' methods: The number of nucleated cells in each sample was estimated from the amplification of reference gene primers within the assay. Sequence reads were collapsed and filtered to measure the absolute abundance of every unique TCRbeta CDR3 rearrangement. For each sample, productive Simpson clonality was calculated as the square root of Simpson's diversity index across productive rearrangements. Imported from immuneACCESS, the table was reduced by TCRdb to in-frame sequences with V and J called. These copies leave out some clones; in studies compared against another copy, an unresolved V gene accounts for under half, and the cause of the remainder is not known. V and J calls and clone size are those listed in that table; D and trimming were worked out from the DNA. Across this sample there are more than 110,000 clones, with approximately 80% seen only once. The ten largest account for roughly 4.7% of the sample.

Rearrangement joined TRBV2 to TRBJ2-5; no D gene is confidently identified. The material sequenced was peripheral blood. This clonotype originated in a woman older than 75 with active or convalescent COVID-19. At the DNA level, the sequence is TGTGCCAGCAGTGGGCAAGTGGGCCCCAGGTCAGCCCAGTACTTC. Its protein is CASSGQVGPRSAQYF.